This TCR beta chain is drawn from a study of blood T cells in healthy people across ages. Study-level background: The capture of about one barcoded beta molecule per two T cells was achieved by template switching.

Alongside a J-beta primer mix, a sample-barcoded 5' primer served in a second PCR lasting about 7 to 11 cycles. Sequencing recovered at least 2.5 million CDR3-containing paired-end reads from each sample. A single record per CDR3 protein comes from TCRdb applying MiXCR to the 5' RACE reads. The sample comprises about 650,000 distinct CDR3 sequences, approximately 52% of which are singletons, and approximately 13% rests with the top ten. At least 6 million PBMCs were isolated per sample. Overall study results and limits: A conclusive naive versus antigen-experienced comparison was prevented by the unsorted PBMCs.

V was pared by 2 bases and J by 12 bases, with 7 bases of the junction left unmatched. Germline CDR1 is SGHTA and CDR2 is FQGNSA. CDR3 length: 13 residues. For this clonotype: Its specificity is not known.

The chain has TRBV7-2 and TRBJ2-1, with 7 positions matching TRBD2. The sequence was obtained from a woman aged 80 or older in good health. What was sequenced was blood. DNA for the CDR3: TGTGCCAGCAGCTTAAGGGGCGGGAGTGGGCAGTTCTTC. Translating it yields CASSLRGGSGQFF.